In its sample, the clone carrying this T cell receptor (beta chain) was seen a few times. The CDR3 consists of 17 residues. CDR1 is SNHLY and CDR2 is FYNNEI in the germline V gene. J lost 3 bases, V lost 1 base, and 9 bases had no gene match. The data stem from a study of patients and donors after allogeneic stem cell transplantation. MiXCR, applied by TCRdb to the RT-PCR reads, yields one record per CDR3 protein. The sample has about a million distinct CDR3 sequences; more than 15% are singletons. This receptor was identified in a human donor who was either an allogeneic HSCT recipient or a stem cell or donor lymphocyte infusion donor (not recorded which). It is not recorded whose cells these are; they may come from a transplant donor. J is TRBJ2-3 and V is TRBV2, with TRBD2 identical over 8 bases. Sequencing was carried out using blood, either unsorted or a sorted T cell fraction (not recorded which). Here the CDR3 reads CASSEGGVAGRTDTQYF. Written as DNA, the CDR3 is TGTGCCAGCAGTGAAGGGGGAGTAGCGGGACGGACAGATACGCAGTATTTT.